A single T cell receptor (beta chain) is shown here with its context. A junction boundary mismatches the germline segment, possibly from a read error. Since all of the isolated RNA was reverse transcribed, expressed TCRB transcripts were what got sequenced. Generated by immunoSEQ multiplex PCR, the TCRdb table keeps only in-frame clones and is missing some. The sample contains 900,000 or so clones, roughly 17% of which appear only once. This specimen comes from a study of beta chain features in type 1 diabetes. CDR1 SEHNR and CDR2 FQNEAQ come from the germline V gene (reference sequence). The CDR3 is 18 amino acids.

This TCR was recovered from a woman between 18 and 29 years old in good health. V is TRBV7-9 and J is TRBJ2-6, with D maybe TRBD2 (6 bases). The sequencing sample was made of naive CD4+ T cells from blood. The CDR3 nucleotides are TGTGCCAACAGCTCCCGCGGCAGGGAGGTCTCTGGGGCCAACGTCCTGACTTTC. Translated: CANSSRGREVSGANVLTF.